This T cell receptor beta chain was identified in a study of blood T cell repertoires in COVID-19. Only in-frame clones appear in the TCRdb table, and some are missing; sequencing was by immunoSEQ multiplex PCR. The sample shows 250,000 to 300,000 clones, around 84% of them seen only once. The specimen sequenced was PBMCs or T cells enriched from blood (not recorded which). The sequence was collected from a man aged 25 to 40 with acute COVID-19.

The CDR3: CASSFFPPGLLVSGANVLTF. The CDR3, as DNA: TGTGCCAGCAGTTTTTTTCCCCCGGGACTCCTAGTCTCTGGGGCCAACGTCCTGACTTTC. The V call is TRBV27, the J call TRBJ2-6, with D possibly matching TRBD2 (6 bases). The CDR3 runs 20 residues. Germline CDR1 and CDR2: MNHEY and SMNVEV (reference sequence). Deletions cut 3 bases from V and 0 bases from J, with 21 bases between.